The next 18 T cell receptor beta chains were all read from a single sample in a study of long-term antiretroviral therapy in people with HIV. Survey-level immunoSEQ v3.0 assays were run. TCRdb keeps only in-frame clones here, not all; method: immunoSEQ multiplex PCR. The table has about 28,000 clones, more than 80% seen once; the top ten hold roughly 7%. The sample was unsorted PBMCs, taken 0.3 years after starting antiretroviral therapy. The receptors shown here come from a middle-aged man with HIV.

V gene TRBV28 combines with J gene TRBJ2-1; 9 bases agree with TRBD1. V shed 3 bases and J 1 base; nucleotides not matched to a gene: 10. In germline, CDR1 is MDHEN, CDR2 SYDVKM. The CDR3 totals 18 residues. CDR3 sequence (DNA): TGTGCCAGCAGTTTGGGGGACAGGGCAACTAGATCCTACAATGAGCAGTTCTTC. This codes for CASSLGDRATRSYNEQFF.

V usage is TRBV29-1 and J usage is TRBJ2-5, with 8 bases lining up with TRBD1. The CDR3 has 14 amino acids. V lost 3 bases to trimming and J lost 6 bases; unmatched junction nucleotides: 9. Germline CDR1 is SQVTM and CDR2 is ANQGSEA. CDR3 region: CSVDHGQGTKTQYF. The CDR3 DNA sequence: TGCAGCGTTGACCATGGACAGGGAACAAAGACCCAGTACTTC. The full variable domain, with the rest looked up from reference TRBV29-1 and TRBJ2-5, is SAVISQKPSRDICQRGTSLTIQCQVDSQVTMMFWYRQQPGQSLTLIATANQGSEATYESGFVIDKFPISRPNLTFSTLTVSNMSPEDSSIYLCSVDHGQGTKTQYFGPGTRLLVL.

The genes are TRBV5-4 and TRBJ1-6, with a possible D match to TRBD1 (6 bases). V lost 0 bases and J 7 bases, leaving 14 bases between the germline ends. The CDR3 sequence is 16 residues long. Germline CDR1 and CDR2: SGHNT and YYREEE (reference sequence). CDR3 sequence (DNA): TGTGCCAGCAGCTTGGGTGGGGGGCTAACGAATTCACCCCTCCACTTT. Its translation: CASSLGGGLTNSPLHF. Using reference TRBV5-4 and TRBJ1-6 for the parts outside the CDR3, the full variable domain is ETGVTQSPTHLIKTRGQQVTLRCSSQSGHNTVSWYQQALGQGPQFIFQYYREEENGRGNFPPRFSGLQFPNYSSELNVNALELDDSALYLCASSLGGGLTNSPLHFGNGTRLTVT.

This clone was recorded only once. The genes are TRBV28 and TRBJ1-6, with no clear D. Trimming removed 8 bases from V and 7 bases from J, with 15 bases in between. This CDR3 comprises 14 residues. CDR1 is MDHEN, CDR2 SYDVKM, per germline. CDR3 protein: CASSKKTANSPLHF. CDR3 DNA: TGTGCCAGCTCGAAAAAGACGGCCAATTCACCCCTCCACTTT. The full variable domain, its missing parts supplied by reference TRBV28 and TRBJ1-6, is DVKVTQSSRYLVKRTGEKVFLECVQDMDHENMFWYRQDPGLGLRLIYFSYDVKMKEKGDIPEGYSVSREKKERFSLILESASTNQTSMYLCASSKKTANSPLHFGNGTRLTVT.

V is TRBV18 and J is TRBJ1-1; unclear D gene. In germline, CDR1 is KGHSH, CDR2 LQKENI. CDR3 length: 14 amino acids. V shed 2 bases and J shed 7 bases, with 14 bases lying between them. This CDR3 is CASSPAGLLHEAFF. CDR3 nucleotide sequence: TGTGCCAGCTCACCAGCAGGACTCTTACATGAAGCTTTCTTT.

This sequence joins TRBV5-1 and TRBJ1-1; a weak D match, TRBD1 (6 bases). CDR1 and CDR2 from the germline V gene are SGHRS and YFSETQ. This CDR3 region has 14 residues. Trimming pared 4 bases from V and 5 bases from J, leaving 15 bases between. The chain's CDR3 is CASSVRGGVTEAFF. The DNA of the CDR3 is TGCGCCAGCAGCGTAAGGGGGGGAGTGACTGAAGCTTTCTTT.

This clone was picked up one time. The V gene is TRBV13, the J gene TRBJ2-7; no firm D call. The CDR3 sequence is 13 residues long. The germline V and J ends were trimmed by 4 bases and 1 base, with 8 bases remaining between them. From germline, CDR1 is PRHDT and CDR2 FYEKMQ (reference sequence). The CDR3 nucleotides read TGTGCCAGCAGCTGGGGTCCTTCCTACGAGCAGTACTTC. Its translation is CASSWGPSYEQYF.

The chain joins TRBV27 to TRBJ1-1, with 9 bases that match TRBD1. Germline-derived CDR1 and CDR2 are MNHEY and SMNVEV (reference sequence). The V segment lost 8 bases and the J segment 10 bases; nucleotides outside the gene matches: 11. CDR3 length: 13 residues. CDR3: CASGPGTGLGAFF. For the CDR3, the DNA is TGTGCCAGCGGTCCCGGGACAGGGCTTGGAGCTTTCTTT.

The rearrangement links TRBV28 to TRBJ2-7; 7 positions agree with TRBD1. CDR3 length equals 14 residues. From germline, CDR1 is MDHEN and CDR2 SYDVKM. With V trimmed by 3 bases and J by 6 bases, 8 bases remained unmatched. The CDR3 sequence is CASSFRQGGSEQYF. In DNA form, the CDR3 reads TGTGCCAGCAGTTTCCGACAGGGCGGCAGCGAGCAGTACTTC.

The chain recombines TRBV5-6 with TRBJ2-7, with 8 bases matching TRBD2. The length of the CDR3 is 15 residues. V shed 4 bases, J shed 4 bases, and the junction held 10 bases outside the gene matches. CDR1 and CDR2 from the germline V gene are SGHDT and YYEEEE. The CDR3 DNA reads TGTGCCAGCAGCGGCAGCGGGAGTGCGGGGTACGAGCAGTACTTC. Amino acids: CASSGSGSAGYEQYF.

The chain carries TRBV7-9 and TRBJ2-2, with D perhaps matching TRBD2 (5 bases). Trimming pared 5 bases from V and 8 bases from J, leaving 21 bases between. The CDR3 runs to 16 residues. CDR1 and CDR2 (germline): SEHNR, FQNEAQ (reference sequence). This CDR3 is CASSLSAVRAVGELFF. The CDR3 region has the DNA TGTGCCAGCAGCCTTAGCGCTGTCCGGGCGGTAGGGGAGCTGTTTTTT.

CDR3 sequence reads: CASSLDPSGDTQYF. The CDR3 bases are TGTGCCAGCAGCTTAGACCCTAGCGGGGATACGCAGTATTTT. The chain combines TRBV11-3 with TRBJ2-3, with 8 bases lining up with TRBD2. J was trimmed by 6 bases and V by 0 bases; bases with no gene match: 2. CDR1 is SGHNT and CDR2 is YENEEA in the germline V gene. The CDR3 length is 14 residues. The complete variable domain, with remaining parts taken from reference TRBV11-3 and TRBJ2-3, reads EAGVVQSPRYKIIEKKQPVAFWCNPISGHNTLYWYLQNLGQGPELLIRYENEEAVDDSQLPKDRFSAERLKGVDSTLKIQPAELGDSAVYLCASSLDPSGDTQYFGPGTRLTVL.

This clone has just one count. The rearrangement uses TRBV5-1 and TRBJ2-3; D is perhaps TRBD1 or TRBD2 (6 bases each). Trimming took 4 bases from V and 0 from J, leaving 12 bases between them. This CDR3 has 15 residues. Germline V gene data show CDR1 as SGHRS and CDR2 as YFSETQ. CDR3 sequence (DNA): TGCGCCAGCAGCCTCAGAGGGGGGAGCACAGATACGCAGTATTTT. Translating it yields CASSLRGGSTDTQYF.

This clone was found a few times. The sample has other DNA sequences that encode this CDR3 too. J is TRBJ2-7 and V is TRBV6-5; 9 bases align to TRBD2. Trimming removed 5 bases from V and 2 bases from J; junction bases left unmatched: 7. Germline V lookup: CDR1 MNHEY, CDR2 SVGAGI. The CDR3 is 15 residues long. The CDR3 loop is CASSPGSGGTYEQYF. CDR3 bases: TGTGCCAGCAGTCCCGGTAGCGGGGGCACCTACGAGCAGTACTTC.

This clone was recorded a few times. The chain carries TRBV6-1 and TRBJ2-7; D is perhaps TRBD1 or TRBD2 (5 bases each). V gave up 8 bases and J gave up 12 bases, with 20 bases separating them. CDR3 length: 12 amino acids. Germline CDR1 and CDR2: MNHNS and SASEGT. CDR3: CASGPGTPSPYF. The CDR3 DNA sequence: TGTGCCAGCGGCCCCGGGACGCCGTCCCCGTACTTC.

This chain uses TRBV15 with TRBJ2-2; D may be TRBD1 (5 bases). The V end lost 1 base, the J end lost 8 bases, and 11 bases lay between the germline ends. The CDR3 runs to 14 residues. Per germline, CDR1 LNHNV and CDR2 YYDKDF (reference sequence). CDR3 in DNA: TGTGCCACCAGCAGAGCAGGGTTTAAGGGGGAGCTGTTTTTT. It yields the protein CATSRAGFKGELFF.

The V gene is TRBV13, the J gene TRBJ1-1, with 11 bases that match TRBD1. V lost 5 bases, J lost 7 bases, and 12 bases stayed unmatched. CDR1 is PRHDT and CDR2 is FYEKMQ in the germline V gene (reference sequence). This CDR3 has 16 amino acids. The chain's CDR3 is CASSMFRDRGSGEAFF. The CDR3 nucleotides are TGTGCCAGCAGCATGTTCCGGGACAGGGGGAGTGGTGAAGCTTTCTTT.

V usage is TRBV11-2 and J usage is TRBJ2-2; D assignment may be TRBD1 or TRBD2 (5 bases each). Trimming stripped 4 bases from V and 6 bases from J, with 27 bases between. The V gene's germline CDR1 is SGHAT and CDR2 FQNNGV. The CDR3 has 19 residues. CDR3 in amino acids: CASSYRSGTPGLNSGELFF. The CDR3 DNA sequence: TGTGCCAGCAGCTATCGATCCGGGACCCCGGGGTTAAATTCCGGGGAGCTGTTTTTT. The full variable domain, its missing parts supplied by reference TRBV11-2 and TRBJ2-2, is EAGVAQSPRYKIIEKRQSVAFWCNPISGHATLYWYQQILGQGPKLLIQFQNNGVVDDSQLPKDRFSAERLKGVDSTLKIQPAKLEDSAVYLCASSYRSGTPGLNSGELFFGEGSRLTVL.